The 30 T cell receptor beta chains given below trace back to one sample, sequenced in a study of CD8+ T cells in alopecia areata. TCR sequencing used cDNA made by reverse transcription of extracted RNA. TCRdb's table, derived via immunoSEQ multiplex PCR, lists solely in-frame clones and lacks some. Among around 140,000 clones listed, approximately 49% were seen once. The sequenced sample was CD4+ T cells sorted from blood, obtained at week 0. Receptors originate from a human donor with alopecia areata.

J is TRBJ1-2 and V is TRBV30; D might be TRBD1 (6 bases). CDR3 length: 13 residues. The germline CDR1 and CDR2 sequences are GTSNPN and SVGIG (reference sequence). Trimming stripped 1 base from V and 4 bases from J, with 10 bases between. The CDR3, as DNA: TGTGCCTGGAGTGCACAGGGATCCTATGGCTACACCTTC. It translates to CAWSAQGSYGYTF.

The V and J genes are TRBV7-9 and TRBJ1-1; 7 bases line up with TRBD1. Germline V gene lookup returns CDR1 SEHNR and CDR2 FQNEAQ (reference sequence). With 5 bases clipped from V and 3 bases from J, the junction kept 3 bases outside the gene matches. CDR3 length: 13 amino acids. The DNA of the CDR3 is TGTGCCAGCAGCACGCAGGGGGACACTGAAGCTTTCTTT. It specifies CASSTQGDTEAFF.

The chain recombines TRBV6-5 with TRBJ1-4, with TRBD1 matching over 10 bases. J gave up 8 bases and V 5 bases, and 8 bases lay outside the gene matches. Germline V lookup: CDR1 MNHEY, CDR2 SVGAGI. The CDR3 extends over 15 amino acids. CDR3 DNA: TGTGCCAGCAGTAGACCGGGACAGGGGATCGAAAAACTGTTTTTT. Its protein product is CASSRPGQGIEKLFF.

This clone was observed a few times. The chain combines TRBV7-8 with TRBJ2-1; D remains unclear. Germline CDR1 is SGHVS and CDR2 is FQNEAQ. This CDR3 is built from 14 residues. V shed 3 bases and J shed 5 bases, with 11 bases lying between them. DNA for the CDR3: TGTGCCAGCAGCTTCTTGGTAAAAGACAATGAGCAGTTCTTC. It codes for CASSFLVKDNEQFF.

A few counts support this clone. The V gene is TRBV29-1, the J gene TRBJ1-2; the D is unclear. V shed 4 bases and J shed 4 bases, with 22 bases lying between them. The length of the CDR3 is 16 residues. Germline V CDR1 and CDR2: SQVTM, ANQGSEA. CDR3 sequence: CSVVLRGSQEGYGYTF. CDR3 coding DNA: TGCAGCGTTGTCCTCAGAGGGTCGCAGGAAGGCTATGGCTACACCTTC.

The chain is built from TRBV7-2 and TRBJ2-5; weak D call: TRBD1 (5 bases). V lost 1 base, J lost 5 bases, and 14 bases lay in between. The CDR3 is made up of 15 amino acids. Per germline, CDR1 SGHTA and CDR2 FQGNSA. CDR3 protein: CASSLDPGLFETQYF. CDR3 bases: TGTGCCAGCAGCTTAGATCCAGGGTTATTTGAGACCCAGTACTTC.

CDR3: CAWSTGEVKEEQYF. In nucleotides, the CDR3 is TGTGCCTGGAGTACCGGGGAAGTAAAGGAAGAGCAGTACTTC. The chain carries TRBV30 and TRBJ2-7; the D gene is possibly TRBD2 (5 bases). The length of the CDR3 is 14 residues. Germline CDR1 and CDR2: GTSNPN and SVGIG (reference sequence). Trimming pared 2 bases from V and 7 bases from J, leaving 18 bases between. Drawing the rest from reference TRBV30 and TRBJ2-7, the complete variable domain is SQTIHQWPATLVQPVGSPLSLECTVEGTSNPNLYWYRQAAGRGLQLLFYSVGIGQISSEVPQNLSASRPQDRQFILSSKKLLLSDSGFYLCAWSTGEVKEEQYFGPGTRLTVT.

The rearrangement uses TRBV5-1 and TRBJ2-5; D not resolved. Trimming stripped 4 bases from V and 3 bases from J, with 7 bases between. Germline CDR1 is SGHRS and CDR2 is YFSETQ. This CDR3 has 12 residues. CDR3 in amino acids: CASSMSEETQYF. Here the CDR3 DNA reads TGCGCCAGCAGCATGAGCGAAGAGACCCAGTACTTC.

The CDR3 spells CASSMLGARAGNEQFF. The DNA of the CDR3 is TGCGCCAGCAGCATGTTGGGTGCGAGAGCGGGTAATGAGCAGTTCTTC. This chain connects TRBV5-1 to TRBJ2-1; D is perhaps TRBD2 (6 bases). CDR1 and CDR2 from the germline V gene are SGHRS and YFSETQ. Trimming left V 4 bases short and J 7 bases short, with 21 bases between. The CDR3 consists of 16 residues. Full variable domain (missing parts from reference TRBV5-1 and TRBJ2-1): KAGVTQTPRYLIKTRGQQVTLSCSPISGHRSVSWYQQTPGQGLQFLFEYFSETQRNKGNFPGRFSGRQFSNSRSEMNVSTLELGDSALYLCASSMLGARAGNEQFFGPGTRLTVL.

The chain links TRBV11-3 to TRBJ2-2, with D possibly matching TRBD2 (6 bases). The CDR3 length is 15 residues. Trimming removed 4 bases from V and 6 bases from J, with 15 bases in between. Per the germline V gene, CDR1 is SGHNT and CDR2 is YENEEA. CDR3 DNA sequence: TGTGCCAGCAGCTCCGGGGGACTCTCCTCCGGGGAGCTGTTTTTT. Amino acid sequence: CASSSGGLSSGELFF.

V usage is TRBV30 and J usage is TRBJ1-2; 7 positions match TRBD1. The V gene's germline CDR1 is GTSNPN and CDR2 SVGIG (reference sequence). The CDR3 totals 14 residues. Losses at the gene ends were 3 bases for V and 4 bases for J; bases not matched to a gene: 8. The CDR3 sequence is CAWRGGGDGYGYTF. The CDR3 DNA sequence: TGTGCCTGGAGGGGAGGGGGCGACGGCTATGGCTACACCTTC.

In this sample, this clone turned up a few times. This chain links TRBV21-1 with TRBJ1-4; the table gives TRBD1 as D, unverified against the DNA. TRBV21-1 is described as a pseudogene. This CDR3 has 16 residues. CDR3 in amino acids: CASSETRCQGNEKLFF. For the CDR3, the DNA is TGTGCCAGCAGCGAAACGCGTTGCCAGGGGAACGAAAAACTGTTTTTT.

The CDR3 nucleotides are TGCAGCGGGGGACAGGGCCAACCGACCTATGGCTACACCTTC. Protein sequence: CSGGQGQPTYGYTF. The chain joins TRBV29-1 to TRBJ1-2; TRBD1 matches at 9 bases. V lost 7 bases to trimming and J lost 4 bases; unmatched junction nucleotides: 10. This CDR3 comprises 14 residues. Germline V gene lookup returns CDR1 SQVTM and CDR2 ANQGSEA.

The rearrangement joins TRBV15 to TRBJ2-7; possible D gene TRBD1, 6 bases. CDR1 and CDR2 from the germline V gene are LNHNV and YYDKDF (reference sequence). V dropped 3 bases and J dropped 3 bases, with 12 bases sitting between them. The CDR3 has 14 residues. Here the CDR3 DNA reads TGTGCCACCAGCAGGTGGGACACCAACTACGAGCAGTACTTC. Translating it yields CATSRWDTNYEQYF.

The chain couples TRBV7-2 to TRBJ1-2; D gene ambiguous. The length of the CDR3 is 12 residues. The V gene lost 1 base and the J gene lost 4 bases, with 4 bases spanning the gap. The germline CDR1 and CDR2 sequences are SGHTA and FQGNSA. The CDR3 DNA sequence: TGTGCCAGCAGCTTAGATATCTATGGCTACACCTTC. Translating gives CASSLDIYGYTF.

This sequence joins TRBV4-1 and TRBJ2-5; D is unclear. Germline V gives CDR1 MGHRA, CDR2 YSYEKL. The V gene lost 0 bases and the J gene lost 9 bases, with 17 bases spanning the gap. The CDR3 totals 15 residues. The CDR3 sequence: CASSQDETARLAQYF. CDR3 sequence (DNA): TGCGCCAGCAGCCAAGATGAAACTGCCCGTTTGGCCCAGTACTTC.

J is TRBJ2-1 and V is TRBV29-1; tentative D call: TRBD2 (6 bases). Trimming removed 4 bases at V and 4 bases at J, with 17 bases between. CDR1 and CDR2 (germline): SQVTM, ANQGSEA. The CDR3 spans 15 residues. In DNA form, the CDR3 reads TGCAGCGTTGTGGGGGGATCGGGCTCATACAATGAGCAGTTCTTC. Encoded protein: CSVVGGSGSYNEQFF.

This clone showed up just a few times. The J gene is TRBJ1-2, the V gene TRBV27; D possibly corresponds to TRBD1 (6 bases). Germline assignment: CDR1 MNHEY and CDR2 SMNVEV (reference sequence). Trimming stripped 2 bases from V and 2 bases from J, with 18 bases between. CDR3 size: 17 residues. CDR3 DNA: TGTGCCAGCAGTTTAGGTCCGATTGGGGGCGGCAACTATGGCTACACCTTC. Translating it yields CASSLGPIGGGNYGYTF.

V gene TRBV30 combines with J gene TRBJ2-5; 10 bases align to TRBD2. CDR1 and CDR2 from the germline V gene are GTSNPN and SVGIG (reference sequence). Unmatched junction bases numbered 13, after V lost 4 bases and J lost 5 bases. The CDR3 is 16 amino acids. The CDR3 protein is CAWKAPAGGPRETQYF. The CDR3 DNA sequence: TGTGCCTGGAAAGCGCCAGCGGGAGGGCCCAGGGAGACCCAGTACTTC.

The gene calls are TRBV28 and TRBJ1-5, with D unresolved. V lost 10 bases, J lost 2 bases, and 9 bases lay in between. CDR1 and CDR2 (germline): MDHEN, SYDVKM. The CDR3 has 12 amino acids. The CDR3 loop is CAIGAGNQPQHF. The CDR3 coding sequence is TGTGCCATTGGAGCGGGCAATCAGCCCCAGCATTTT.

This clone is a singleton in its sample. V is TRBV4-1 and J is TRBJ2-5; TRBD2 matches at 9 bases. CDR1 MGHRA and CDR2 YSYEKL come from the germline V gene. The ends lost 1 base at V and 5 bases at J; junction bases unmatched: 14. This CDR3 is built from 18 residues. CDR3: CASSQVNMGLAGWETQYF. CDR3 nucleotide sequence: TGCGCCAGCAGCCAAGTTAATATGGGGCTAGCGGGATGGGAGACCCAGTACTTC.

This chain uses TRBV23-1 with TRBJ2-5, with 8 bases lining up with TRBD2. TRBV23-1 is an open reading frame whose function is uncertain. The CDR3 extends over 16 amino acids. The V gene end was trimmed by 4 bases and the J gene end by 3 bases; junction bases not matched to a gene: 10. The DNA for the CDR3 is TGCGCCAGCAGTCCAACGGGAGGGCATTACAAAGAGACCCAGTACTTC. Its translation is CASSPTGGHYKETQYF.

The chain joins TRBV28 to TRBJ2-7; D might be TRBD1 (6 bases). V lost 7 bases and J lost 0, with 13 bases in between. The CDR3 loop spans 14 amino acids. Germline V gene lookup returns CDR1 MDHEN and CDR2 SYDVKM. CDR3 sequence (DNA): TGTGCCAGCACTCTACAGGGTCCCTCCTACGAGCAGTACTTC. This gives the protein CASTLQGPSYEQYF.

The chain is built from TRBV7-2 and TRBJ2-3, with 11 bases aligning to TRBD2. After removal of 3 bases from V and 3 bases from J, the junction contained 8 bases not matched to a gene. The CDR3 loop spans 17 amino acids. Germline V gives CDR1 SGHTA, CDR2 FQGNSA. CDR3 sequence (DNA): TGTGCCAGCAGCTTCCGCATAGCGGGAGGGCAAACAGATACGCAGTATTTT. It codes for CASSFRIAGGQTDTQYF.

This clone was seen a handful of times. V gene TRBV9 combines with J gene TRBJ2-2; 8 nucleotides align to TRBD1. The CDR3 contains 16 residues. Germline loops: CDR1 SGDLS, CDR2 YYNGEE. J lost 2 bases, V lost 4 bases, and 7 bases had no gene match. CDR3 protein: CASSPSDRGNTGELFF. The DNA for the CDR3 is TGTGCCAGCAGCCCCTCCGACAGGGGCAACACCGGGGAGCTGTTTTTT.

The chain carries TRBV27 and TRBJ2-5; D perhaps matches TRBD2 (6 bases). CDR1 MNHEY and CDR2 SMNVEV come from the germline V gene (reference sequence). Trimming pared 4 bases from V and 0 bases from J, leaving 9 bases between. The CDR3 length is 14 residues. The CDR3 is CASSWGGNQETQYF. In DNA, the CDR3 is TGTGCCAGCAGTTGGGGCGGGAACCAAGAGACCCAGTACTTC.

This rearrangement joins TRBV10-3 to TRBJ2-1; D is perhaps TRBD1 or TRBD2 (5 bases each). The CDR3 is made up of 12 amino acids. CDR1 is ENHRY and CDR2 is SYGVKD in the germline V gene. Trimming stripped 11 bases from V and 5 bases from J, with 13 bases between. The DNA of the CDR3 is TGTGCCTCCTCGGGGCCGAACAATGAGCAGTTCTTC. Translated, it gives CASSGPNNEQFF.

The J gene is TRBJ2-2, the V gene TRBV4-3, with D uncertain. The CDR3 loop spans 16 amino acids. Per the germline V gene, CDR1 is LGHNA and CDR2 is YSLEER. Trimming took 0 bases from V and 5 from J, leaving 13 bases between them. The CDR3 nucleotides are TGCGCCAGCAGCCAAGAGTGGAAGGCACGGACCGGGGAGCTGTTTTTT. Translating it yields CASSQEWKARTGELFF.

This clone was detected only a few times. This sequence joins TRBV29-1 and TRBJ1-1; D is perhaps TRBD1 (5 bases). The CDR3 length is 14 residues. Germline V gene sequence: CDR1 SQVTM, CDR2 ANQGSEA. The germline V and J ends were trimmed by 6 bases and 2 bases, with 16 bases remaining between them. CDR3 amino acids: CSVTPGPVNTEAFF. The CDR3 bases are TGCAGCGTCACCCCGGGGCCAGTTAACACTGAAGCTTTCTTT.

This rearrangement joins TRBV14 to TRBJ2-1; D is perhaps TRBD2 (5 bases). This CDR3 is built from 14 residues. CDR1 and CDR2 (germline): SGHDN, FVKESK. V was cut by 4 bases and J by 5 bases, with 12 bases left in between. The CDR3 coding sequence is TGTGCCAGCAGCCCCGGGGAGCGAGACAATGAGCAGTTCTTC. Its translation: CASSPGERDNEQFF.